This TCR beta chain comes out of a study of response to subunit inactivated influenza vaccine. The study, taken as a whole, reports: Authors suggested each seasonal influenza vaccination recruits few new T cells.

In its sample, this clonotype was seen a few times. Its target is not known. In TCRdb, the RT-PCR reads were re-called with MiXCR into one record per CDR3 protein. Of 500,000 to 600,000 distinct CDR3 sequences listed, 7.5% to 8.5% are singletons. Trimming pared 3 bases from V and 8 bases from J, leaving 17 bases between. The germline gives CDR1 SGHVS, CDR2 FQNEAQ. The CDR3 runs to 15 residues. The sequences come from PBMCs from blood, collected about 23 months after vaccination. This chain connects TRBV7-8 to TRBJ2-1; D tentatively fits TRBD1 or TRBD2 (6 bases each). The receptor's source is a man between 50 and 70 years old who received an inactivated influenza vaccine. CDR3: CASSFGGPPWDEQFF. DNA for the CDR3: TGTGCCAGCAGCTTTGGGGGGCCACCATGGGATGAGCAGTTCTTC. Using reference TRBV7-8 and TRBJ2-1 for the parts outside the CDR3, the full variable domain is GAGVSQSPRYKVAKRGQDVALRCDPISGHVSLFWYQQALGQGPEFLTYFQNEAQLDKSGLPSDRFFAERPEGSVSTLKIQRTQQEDSAVYLCASSFGGPPWDEQFFGPGTRLTVL.